This TCR beta chain was retrieved from a study of technical replicates of blood from a few donors. TCRdb keeps only in-frame clones here, not all; method: immunoSEQ multiplex PCR. The sample yields tens of thousands of clones, about 97% seen once. Sequenced: T cells isolated from PBMCs. The clonotype comes from a human donor in good health.

The CDR3, as DNA: TGCGCCAGCAGCCAAACAGGTACAGGGGTGACTGAAGCTTTCTTT. Its translation: CASSQTGTGVTEAFF. The chain carries TRBV5-1 and TRBJ1-1, with 7 nucleotides matching TRBD1. Trimming removed 4 bases from V and 5 bases from J; junction bases left unmatched: 11. This CDR3 contains 15 residues. CDR1 is SGHRS, CDR2 YFSETQ, per germline.